This T cell receptor beta chain was sequenced for a study of blood T cells in healthy people across ages (dated by TCRdb to the mid-2010s). Study-level background: In model experiments, roughly one uniquely barcoded TCR beta cDNA molecule per two T cells was captured by template switching. The study measured age-related changes in TCR beta repertoire diversity using deep sequencing normalized with unique cDNA molecular identifiers. The donors were divided into four age groups: young (average roughly 17 years), middle-aged (about 39), aged (around 67) and long-lived (around 80). Donors of different ages were randomly distributed across sequencing lanes to avoid experimental bias. For two donors (one aged 18 to 29 and one aged 80 or older), the study analyzed two additional independent replicas of 1 million unique cDNA reads from the same blood draw. Broader findings and caveats from the paper: Donor CMV infection status was unknown, potentially confounding age-related changes in expanded clonotypes. As age increased, observed TCR beta diversity per million T cells dropped in a roughly linear way, and a significant reduction was already evident by age about 36. There was a strong correlation between observed TCR beta diversity and the percentage of naive T cells measured by flow cytometry. Bulk unsorted PBMC profiling prevented conclusive comparison of naive and antigen-experienced compartments. Total diversity estimates from one million sequenced T cells were considered lower bounds and underestimates. Compared with the aged group, more naive CD4+ T cells, fewer expanded clones and increased TCR diversity were shown by the long-lived group, suggesting age selection.

The roughly 39 donors, aged about 6 to 95 years, were systemically healthy Caucasian individuals from Russia. Each donor gave ten milliliters of peripheral blood, collected into EDTA-treated Vacutainer tubes. PBMCs were isolated by Ficoll-Paque density-gradient centrifugation, with at least 6 million obtained per sample. Total RNA was extracted from PBMCs with Trizol reagent, with at least 6 micrograms obtained per sample. The percentages of naive CD45RAhigh/CD27high T cells were determined by flow cytometry on a PBMC aliquot from every donor. The germline V gene (reference sequence) provides CDR1 LGHDT and CDR2 YNNKEL. The CDR3 contains 15 residues, cysteine and phenylalanine counted. Here the CDR3 DNA is all that survives: 45 bases in frame from base 1. Receptors were amplified or captured by 5' RACE. Sequencing instrument: Illumina HiSeq 2500. A second roughly 7 to 12 cycle PCR used a sample-barcoded 5' primer and a J-beta primer mix. Each TCR beta cDNA molecule received a unique molecular identifier from a template-switch 5' adaptor carrying 12 random nucleotides. Each sample yielded at least 3 million CDR3-containing paired-end reads. First-strand cDNA synthesis was performed from all RNA using the Mint cDNA synthesis kit, with priming by a TRBC-specific oligonucleotide. After uracil-DNA glycosylase treatment, a first 18-cycle PCR used universal primers M1SS and BC2_uni_R on all cDNA. On the study's bioinformatics: For normalization, 1 million high-quality reads, each with a distinct molecular identifier, were randomly selected from each sample. Reads with shared molecular identifiers were discarded instead of being binned into consensus sequences. MiTCR, with a Q25 quality threshold and the strictest error-elimination algorithm, was used for CDR3 identification, clonotype clustering and error correction. A nonparametric unseen species model with Euler transformation was used to estimate lower-bound total TCR beta diversity. The raw public reads went through TCRdb reprocessing: fastp at Q25, MiXCR clone calling, in-frame beta chains kept. Each record represents a unique CDR3 protein, reported with the most common genes and DNA among its rows. For this entry, the V and J calls and clone size follow TCRdb and not the study's own pipeline. The sample table records 650,000 or so distinct CDR3 sequences; approximately 52% of these occur just once. Approximately 12% of the sample is held by the ten biggest clonotypes.

A word on this clonotype: Its antigen is unknown. A read error may produce the germline difference seen at one junction end.

The clonotype comes from a woman at least 80 years old in good health. Recombination connected TRBV3-1 to TRBJ2-1; the D gene is perhaps TRBD1, from 6 matching bases. The sample taken for sequencing was blood. At the DNA level, the sequence is TGTGCCGGCAGCCATCCCAGGGGTTCCTACAATGAGCAGTTCTTC. Its protein is CAGSHPRGSYNEQFF.